One and the same sample provided the 10 T cell receptor beta chains below, sequenced in a study of identical twins. TCRdb processed the 5' RACE reads anew with MiXCR; each CDR3 protein has one entry. The sample contains about 720,000 distinct CDR3 sequences, under 9% of which appear only once. These data were likewise used in another study, on yellow fever vaccine responses in identical twins.

The sample taken for sequencing was PBMCs. The receptors originated from a woman in her late teens or twenties in good health.

This clonotype showed up many times. The chain carries TRBV6-4 and TRBJ1-2; D uncertain. Per the germline V gene, CDR1 is MRHNA and CDR2 is SNTAGT. The germline V and J ends were trimmed by 2 bases and 8 bases, with 9 bases remaining between them. The CDR3 loop spans 12 amino acids. The CDR3 sequence: CASSDGPGGYTF. The CDR3 region has the DNA TGTGCCAGCAGTGACGGACCCGGAGGCTACACCTTC.

This chain joins TRBV5-1 and TRBJ2-3, with D possibly matching TRBD1 (5 bases). Trimming took 0 bases from V and 0 from J, leaving 11 bases between them. The CDR3 is 16 amino acids. Germline-derived CDR1 and CDR2 are SGHRS and YFSETQ. The CDR3 loop reads CASSLGQLISTDTQYF. The CDR3 nucleotides are TGCGCCAGCAGCTTGGGACAGCTAATTAGCACAGATACGCAGTATTTT.

The chain combines TRBV11-2 with TRBJ2-1; D might be TRBD2 (5 bases). CDR1 and CDR2 (germline): SGHAT, FQNNGV. The CDR3 runs to 14 residues. V lost 4 bases to trimming and J lost 4 bases, with 11 bases between them. Written as DNA, the CDR3 is TGTGCCAGCAGCTCGGACGGGAAGTACAATGAGCAGTTCTTC. It codes for CASSSDGKYNEQFF.

This clonotype was seen many times. The chain combines TRBV7-9 with TRBJ2-3; D gene ambiguous. V gave up 7 bases and J gave up 9 bases, with 11 bases separating them. The germline V gene has CDR1 SEHNR and CDR2 FQNEAQ (reference sequence). The CDR3 covers 11 residues. CDR3 nucleotide sequence: TGTGCCAGCAACCAAGACTCGACGCAGTATTTT. Translated, it gives CASNQDSTQYF.

CDR3 amino acids: CSAYRDRGHEQYF. CDR3 nucleotides: TGCAGCGCATACCGGGACAGGGGCCACGAGCAGTACTTC. V and J are TRBV29-1 and TRBJ2-7, with TRBD1 matching over 10 bases. Trimming cost V 7 bases and J 5 bases; bases outside gene matches: 8. CDR3 length: 13 residues. The germline CDR1 and CDR2 sequences are SQVTM and ANQGSEA.

The sample holds many counts of this clonotype. The rearrangement links TRBV4-1 to TRBJ2-7, with TRBD1 matching 9 bases. This CDR3 is 15 amino acids long. V was clipped by 3 bases and J by 4 bases; unmatched bases: 7. From germline, CDR1 is MGHRA and CDR2 YSYEKL. The CDR3 sequence: CASSHGTGRQYEQYF. CDR3 coding DNA: TGCGCCAGCAGCCACGGGACAGGGAGACAATACGAGCAGTACTTC.

This clonotype was observed many times. The chain combines TRBV4-3 with TRBJ2-2; 11 bases map to TRBD2. The CDR3 is 18 residues long. J lost 1 base, V lost 0 bases, and 4 bases had no gene match. Per the germline V gene, CDR1 is LGHNA and CDR2 is YSLEER. The CDR3: CASSQDSLAGGNTGELFF. The CDR3 bases are TGCGCCAGCAGCCAAGATTCGCTAGCGGGAGGGAACACCGGGGAGCTGTTTTTT.

There are a few counts of this clonotype. This chain uses TRBV29-1 with TRBJ2-1, with no clear D. Trimming left V 5 bases short and J 9 bases short, with 14 bases between. The CDR3 runs to 12 residues. Germline assignment: CDR1 SQVTM and CDR2 ANQGSEA. The CDR3 here is CSVQFRQSEQFF. The CDR3 DNA reads TGCAGCGTTCAGTTTAGGCAATCTGAGCAGTTCTTC.

The V call is TRBV4-1, the J call TRBJ2-7, with 11 bases matching TRBD1. The germline V gene encodes CDR1 MGHRA and CDR2 YSYEKL. V was clipped by 3 bases and J by 3 bases; unmatched bases: 7. This CDR3 contains 16 residues. CDR3 loop: CASSQNPGTGGYEQYF. For the CDR3, the DNA is TGCGCCAGCAGCCAGAACCCCGGGACAGGGGGCTACGAGCAGTACTTC.

The chain has TRBV5-6 and TRBJ2-2; D is unclear. V lost 4 bases to trimming and J lost 1 base, with 14 bases between them. From germline, CDR1 is SGHDT and CDR2 YYEEEE. This CDR3 has 16 amino acids. The DNA of the CDR3 is TGTGCCAGCAGCCCGAAGACGGTTGGGAACACCGGGGAGCTGTTTTTT. It codes for CASSPKTVGNTGELFF.